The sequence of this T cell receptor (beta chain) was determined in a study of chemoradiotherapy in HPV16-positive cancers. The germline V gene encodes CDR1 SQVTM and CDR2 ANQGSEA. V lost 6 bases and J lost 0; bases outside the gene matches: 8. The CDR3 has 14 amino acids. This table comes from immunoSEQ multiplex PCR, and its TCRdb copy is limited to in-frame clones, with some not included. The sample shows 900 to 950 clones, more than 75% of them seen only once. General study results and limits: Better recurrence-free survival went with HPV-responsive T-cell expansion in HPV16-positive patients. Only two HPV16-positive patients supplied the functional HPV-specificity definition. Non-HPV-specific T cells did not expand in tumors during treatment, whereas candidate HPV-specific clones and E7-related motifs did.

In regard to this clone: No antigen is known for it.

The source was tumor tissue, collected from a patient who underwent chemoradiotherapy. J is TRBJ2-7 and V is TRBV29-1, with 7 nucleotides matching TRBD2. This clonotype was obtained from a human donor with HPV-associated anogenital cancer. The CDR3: CSVVLAENSYEQYF. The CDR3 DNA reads TGCAGCGTAGTCCTAGCGGAAAACTCCTACGAGCAGTACTTC.